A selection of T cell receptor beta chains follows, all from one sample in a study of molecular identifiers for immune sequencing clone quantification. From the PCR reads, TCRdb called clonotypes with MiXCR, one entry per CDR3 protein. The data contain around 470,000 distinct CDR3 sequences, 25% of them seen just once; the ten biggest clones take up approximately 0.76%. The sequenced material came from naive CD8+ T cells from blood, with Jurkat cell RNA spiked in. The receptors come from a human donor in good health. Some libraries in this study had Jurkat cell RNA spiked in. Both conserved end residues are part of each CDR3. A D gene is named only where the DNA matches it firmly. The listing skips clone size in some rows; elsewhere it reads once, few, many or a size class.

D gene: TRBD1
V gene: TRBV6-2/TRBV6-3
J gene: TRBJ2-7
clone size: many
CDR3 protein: CASNPDRSTEQYF
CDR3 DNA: TGTGCCAGCAACCCGGACAGGAGCACTGAGCAGTACTTC

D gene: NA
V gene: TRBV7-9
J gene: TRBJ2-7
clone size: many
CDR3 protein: CASSFSSRVGGAGEQYF
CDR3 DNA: TGTGCCAGCAGCTTCTCGTCCAGGGTAGGGGGGGCTGGTGAGCAGTACTTC

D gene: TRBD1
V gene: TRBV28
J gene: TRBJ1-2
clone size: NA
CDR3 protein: CASSLLRADRGPYGYTF
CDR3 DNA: TGTGCCAGCAGTCTACTCCGCGCGGACAGGGGGCCGTATGGCTACACCTTC

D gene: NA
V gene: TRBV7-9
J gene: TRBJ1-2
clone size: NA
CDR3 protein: CASSFFNNYGYTF
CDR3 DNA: TGTGCCAGCAGCTTTTTTAATAACTATGGCTACACCTTC

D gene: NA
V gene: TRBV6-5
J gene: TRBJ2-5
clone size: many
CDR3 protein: CASNDRYDQETQYF
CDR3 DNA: TGTGCCAGCAACGACAGATACGACCAAGAGACCCAGTACTTC

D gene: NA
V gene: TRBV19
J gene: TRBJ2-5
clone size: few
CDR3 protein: CASRGKFQETQYF
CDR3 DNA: TGTGCCTCGCGGGGAAAGTTCCAAGAGACCCAGTACTTC

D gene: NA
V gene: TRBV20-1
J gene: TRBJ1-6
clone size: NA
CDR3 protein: CSARGSRDPFNSPLHF
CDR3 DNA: TGCAGTGCTAGAGGTTCCAGGGACCCATTTAATTCACCCCTCCACTTT

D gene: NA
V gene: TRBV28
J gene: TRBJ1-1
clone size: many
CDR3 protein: CASKGPTGTYTEAFF
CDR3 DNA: TGTGCCAGCAAGGGGCCGACAGGAACCTACACTGAAGCTTTCTTT

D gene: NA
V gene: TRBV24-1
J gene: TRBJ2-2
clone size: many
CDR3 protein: CATSDSTDSGELFF
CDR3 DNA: TGTGCCACCAGTGATTCGACCGACTCCGGGGAGCTGTTTTTT

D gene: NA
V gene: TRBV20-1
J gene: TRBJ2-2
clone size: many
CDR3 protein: CSARIGMGTGELFF
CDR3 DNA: TGCAGTGCTAGAATCGGGATGGGAACCGGGGAGCTGTTTTTT

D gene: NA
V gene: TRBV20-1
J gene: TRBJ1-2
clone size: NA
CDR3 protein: CSARGTLLTNIGYTF
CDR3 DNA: TGCAGTGCTAGGGGGACACTCCTGACTAATATTGGCTACACCTTC

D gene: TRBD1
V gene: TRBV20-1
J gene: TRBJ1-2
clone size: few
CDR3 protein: CSAKHPGQGVTYGYTF
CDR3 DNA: TGCAGTGCAAAACACCCGGGACAGGGGGTTACCTATGGCTACACCTTC

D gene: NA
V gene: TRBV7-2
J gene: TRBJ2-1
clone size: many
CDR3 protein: CASSFPSEQFF
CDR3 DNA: TGTGCCAGCAGCTTTCCTAGTGAGCAGTTCTTC

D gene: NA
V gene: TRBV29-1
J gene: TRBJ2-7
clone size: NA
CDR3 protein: CSALSRDTYEQYF
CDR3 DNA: TGCAGCGCTCTTTCCCGGGACACCTACGAGCAGTACTTC

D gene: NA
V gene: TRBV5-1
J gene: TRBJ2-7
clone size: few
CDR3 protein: CASSPDTFSYEQYF
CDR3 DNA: TGCGCCAGCAGTCCCGACACCTTCTCCTACGAGCAGTACTTC

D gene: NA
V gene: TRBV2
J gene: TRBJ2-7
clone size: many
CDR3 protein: CASSEVLYEQYF
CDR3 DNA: TGTGCCAGCAGTGAAGTCCTCTACGAGCAGTACTTC

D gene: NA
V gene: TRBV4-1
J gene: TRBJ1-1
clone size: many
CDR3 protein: CASSLAWGSNTEAFF
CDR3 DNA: TGCGCCAGCAGCCTTGCATGGGGCTCCAACACTGAAGCTTTCTTT

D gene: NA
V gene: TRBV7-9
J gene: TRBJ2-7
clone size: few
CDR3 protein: CASSLGTTEQYF
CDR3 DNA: TGTGCCAGCAGCTTGGGGACAACCGAGCAGTACTTC

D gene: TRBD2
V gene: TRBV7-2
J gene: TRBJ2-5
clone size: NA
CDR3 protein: CASSTGLAGTQCF
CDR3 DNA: TGTGCCAGCAGCACCGGACTAGCAGGGACCCAGTGCTTC

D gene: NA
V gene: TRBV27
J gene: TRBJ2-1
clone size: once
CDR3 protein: CASSVLGLTTGSYNEQFF
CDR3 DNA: TGTGCCAGCAGCGTTCTGGGGCTGACGACAGGTTCCTACAATGAGCAGTTCTTC

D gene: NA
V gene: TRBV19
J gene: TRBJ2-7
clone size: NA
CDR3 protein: CASSPRNVHEQYF
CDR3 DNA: TGTGCCAGTAGCCCCAGGAATGTGCACGAGCAGTACTTC

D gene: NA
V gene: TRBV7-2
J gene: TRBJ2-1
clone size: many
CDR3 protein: CASSHARDNYNEQFF
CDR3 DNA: TGTGCCAGCAGTCATGCCCGGGACAACTACAATGAGCAGTTCTTC

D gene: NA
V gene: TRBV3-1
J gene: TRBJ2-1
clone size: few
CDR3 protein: CASSQEPATYNEQFF
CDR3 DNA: TGTGCCAGCAGCCAAGAGCCAGCGACCTACAATGAGCAGTTCTTC

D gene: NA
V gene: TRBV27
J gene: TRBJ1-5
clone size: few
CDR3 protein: CASSLVSGNQPQHF
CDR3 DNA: TGTGCCAGCAGTTTGGTATCGGGAAATCAGCCCCAGCATTTT

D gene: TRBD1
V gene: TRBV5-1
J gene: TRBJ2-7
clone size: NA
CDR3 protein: CASSWGTGGGYEQYF
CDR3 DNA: TGCGCCAGCAGCTGGGGGACAGGGGGCGGCTACGAGCAGTACTTC

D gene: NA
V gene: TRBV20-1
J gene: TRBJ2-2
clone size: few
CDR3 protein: CSARDGLNTGELFF
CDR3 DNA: TGCAGTGCTAGAGATGGACTGAACACCGGGGAGCTGTTTTTT

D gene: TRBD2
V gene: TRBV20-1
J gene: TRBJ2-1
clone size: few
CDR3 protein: CSADGLARSSYNEQFF
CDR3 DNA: TGCAGTGCGGACGGACTAGCGCGTAGCTCCTACAATGAGCAGTTCTTC

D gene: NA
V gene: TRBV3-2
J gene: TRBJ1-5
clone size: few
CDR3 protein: CASSQDPGTYSNQPQHF
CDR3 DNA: TGTGCCAGCAGCCAAGATCCTGGCACATATAGCAATCAGCCCCAGCATTTT

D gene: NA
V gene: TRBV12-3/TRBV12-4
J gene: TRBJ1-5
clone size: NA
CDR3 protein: CASSSGQGINQPQHF
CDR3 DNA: TGTGCCAGCAGTTCCGGGCAGGGGATCAATCAGCCCCAGCATTTT

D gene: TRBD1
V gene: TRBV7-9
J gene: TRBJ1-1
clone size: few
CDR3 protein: CASSSKDRGNTEAFF
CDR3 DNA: TGTGCCAGCAGCTCCAAGGACAGGGGAAACACTGAAGCTTTCTTT

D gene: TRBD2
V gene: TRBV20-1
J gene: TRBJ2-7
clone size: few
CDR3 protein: CSARDTWGGEQYF
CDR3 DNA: TGCAGTGCTAGAGATACCTGGGGGGGCGAGCAGTACTTC

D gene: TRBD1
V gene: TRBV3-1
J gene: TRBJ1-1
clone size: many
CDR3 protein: CASSQTTGGTEAFF
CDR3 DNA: TGTGCCAGCAGCCAGACAACAGGGGGCACTGAAGCTTTCTTT

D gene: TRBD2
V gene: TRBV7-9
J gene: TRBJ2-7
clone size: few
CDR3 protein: CASSATGAGEPEQYF
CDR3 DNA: TGTGCCAGCAGCGCGACAGGAGCGGGAGAACCCGAGCAGTACTTC

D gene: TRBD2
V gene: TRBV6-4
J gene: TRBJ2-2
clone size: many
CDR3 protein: CASRASGIHTGELFF
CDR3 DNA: TGTGCCTCGCGAGCTAGCGGGATTCACACCGGGGAGCTGTTTTTT

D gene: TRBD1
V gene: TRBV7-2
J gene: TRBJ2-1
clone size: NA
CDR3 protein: CASSPSGQSPFNEQFF
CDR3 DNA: TGTGCCAGCAGCCCCTCGGGACAGAGCCCTTTCAATGAGCAGTTCTTC

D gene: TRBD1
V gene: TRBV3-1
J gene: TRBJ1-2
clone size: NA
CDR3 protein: CASSHKRDRVNYGYTF
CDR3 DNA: TGTGCCAGCAGCCATAAGCGGGACAGGGTTAACTATGGCTACACCTTC

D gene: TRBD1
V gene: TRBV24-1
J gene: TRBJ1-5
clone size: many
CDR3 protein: CATSDLGRGYSNQPQHF
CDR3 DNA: TGTGCCACCAGTGATTTGGGCAGGGGGTATAGCAATCAGCCCCAGCATTTT

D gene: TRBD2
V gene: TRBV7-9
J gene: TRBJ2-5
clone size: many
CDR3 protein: CASSGGLAGVSETQYF
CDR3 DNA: TGTGCCAGCAGCGGGGGACTAGCGGGAGTGTCAGAGACCCAGTACTTC

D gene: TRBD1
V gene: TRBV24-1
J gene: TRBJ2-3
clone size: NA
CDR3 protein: CATSDDREYGDTQYF
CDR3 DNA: TGTGCCACCAGTGATGACAGGGAATATGGAGATACGCAGTATTTT

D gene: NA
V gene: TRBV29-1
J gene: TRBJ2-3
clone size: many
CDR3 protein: CSVVGWGGYTDTQYF
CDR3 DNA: TGCAGCGTTGTTGGTTGGGGGGGCTACACAGATACGCAGTATTTT

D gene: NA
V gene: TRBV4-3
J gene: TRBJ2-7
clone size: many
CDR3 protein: CASSQGRGTLGEQYF
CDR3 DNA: TGCGCCAGCAGCCAAGGTCGGGGCACCCTCGGGGAGCAGTACTTC

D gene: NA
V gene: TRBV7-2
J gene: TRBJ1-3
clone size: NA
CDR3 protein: CASSPLYNRPAGNTIYF
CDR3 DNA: TGTGCCAGCAGCCCGCTATATAACAGACCTGCGGGAAACACCATATATTTT

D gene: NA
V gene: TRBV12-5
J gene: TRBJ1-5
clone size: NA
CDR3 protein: CASGLGTFSNQPQHF
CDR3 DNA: TGTGCTAGTGGTTTGGGCACCTTTAGCAATCAGCCCCAGCATTTT

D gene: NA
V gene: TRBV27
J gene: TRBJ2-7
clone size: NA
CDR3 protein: CASKAEGSYEQYF
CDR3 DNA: TGTGCCAGCAAAGCGGAAGGGTCCTACGAGCAGTACTTC

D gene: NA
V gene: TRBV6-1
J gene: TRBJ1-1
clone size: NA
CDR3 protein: CASSGGQMNTEAFF
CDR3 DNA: TGTGCCAGCAGTGGAGGACAGATGAACACTGAAGCTTTCTTT

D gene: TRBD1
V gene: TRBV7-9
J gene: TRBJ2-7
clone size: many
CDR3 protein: CASSLSGQGPYEQYF
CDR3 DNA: TGTGCCAGCAGCTTATCGGGACAGGGCCCCTACGAGCAGTACTTC

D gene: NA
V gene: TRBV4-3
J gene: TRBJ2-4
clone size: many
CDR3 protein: CASSRNLAKNIQYF
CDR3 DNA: TGCGCCAGCAGCCGAAATCTAGCCAAAAACATTCAGTACTTC

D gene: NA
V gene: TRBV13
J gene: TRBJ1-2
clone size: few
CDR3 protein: CASSLGSSFQGYTF
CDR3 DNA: TGTGCCAGCAGCTTAGGCAGCAGTTTTCAGGGCTACACCTTC

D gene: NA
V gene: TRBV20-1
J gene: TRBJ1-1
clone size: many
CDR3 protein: CSALGTRTGPGHAFF
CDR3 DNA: TGCAGTGCTTTAGGAACTCGGACGGGTCCTGGTCATGCTTTCTTT

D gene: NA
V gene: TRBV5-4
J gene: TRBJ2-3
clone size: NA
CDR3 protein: CASSLEGTTDTQYF
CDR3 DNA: TGTGCCAGCAGCTTGGAGGGGACCACAGATACGCAGTATTTT

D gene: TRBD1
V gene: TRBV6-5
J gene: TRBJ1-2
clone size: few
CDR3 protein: CASTPGTGEGYTF
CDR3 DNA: TGTGCCAGCACTCCTGGGACAGGGGAAGGCTACACCTTC

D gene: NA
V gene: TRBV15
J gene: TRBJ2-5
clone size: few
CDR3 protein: CATSRDGPEYGTQYF
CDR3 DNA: TGTGCCACCAGCAGGGATGGACCGGAGTACGGGACCCAGTACTTC

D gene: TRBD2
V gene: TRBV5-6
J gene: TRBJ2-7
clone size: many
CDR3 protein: CASSRTSGSYEQYF
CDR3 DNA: TGTGCCAGCAGCCGGACTAGCGGCTCCTACGAGCAGTACTTC

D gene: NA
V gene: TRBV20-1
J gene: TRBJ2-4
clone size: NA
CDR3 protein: CSADSGVAKNIQYF
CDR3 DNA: TGCAGTGCCGATTCCGGGGTGGCCAAAAACATTCAGTACTTC

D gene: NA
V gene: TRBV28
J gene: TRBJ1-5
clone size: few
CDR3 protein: CASSLTHGAVQPQHF
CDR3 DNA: TGTGCCAGCAGTTTAACCCACGGCGCAGTTCAGCCCCAGCATTTT

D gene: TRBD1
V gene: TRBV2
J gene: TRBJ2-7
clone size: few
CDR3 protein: CASSDGTGAWSSYEQYF
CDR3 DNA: TGTGCCAGCAGTGACGGGACAGGGGCCTGGAGCTCCTACGAGCAGTACTTC

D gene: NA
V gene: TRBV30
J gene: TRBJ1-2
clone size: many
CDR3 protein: CAWMTGGSDYGYTF
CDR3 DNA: TGTGCCTGGATGACGGGAGGCAGTGACTATGGCTACACCTTC